This TCR beta chain came from a study of cytotoxic CD8 clonotypes in ibrutinib-treated CLL. The germline gives CDR1 SGHNT, CDR2 YYREEE (reference sequence). The ends were cut back, 0 bases at V and 0 bases at J, with 7 bases in the middle. The CDR3 consists of 16 residues. Here immunoSEQ multiplex PCR was the method, and the copy in TCRdb shows in-frame clones only, minus some. Of about 86,000 clones in the sample, roughly 84% were seen once. The receptor's source is a human donor with chronic lymphocytic leukemia. The V and J genes are TRBV5-4 and TRBJ2-6; D uncertain. Material: PBMCs, obtained before ibrutinib treatment. CDR3 DNA sequence: TGTGCCAGCAGCTTGGGTTCCGGCTCTGGGGCCAACGTCCTGACTTTC. Translated: CASSLGSGSGANVLTF.